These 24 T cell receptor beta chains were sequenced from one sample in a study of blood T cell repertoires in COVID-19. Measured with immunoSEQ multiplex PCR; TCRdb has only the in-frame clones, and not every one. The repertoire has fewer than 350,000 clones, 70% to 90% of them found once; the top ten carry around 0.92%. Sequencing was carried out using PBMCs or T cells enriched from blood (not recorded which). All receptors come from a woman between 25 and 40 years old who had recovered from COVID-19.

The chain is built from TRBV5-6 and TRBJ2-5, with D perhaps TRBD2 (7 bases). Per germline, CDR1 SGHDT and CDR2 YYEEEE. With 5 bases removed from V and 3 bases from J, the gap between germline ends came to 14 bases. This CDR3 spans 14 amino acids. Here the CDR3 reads CASREQGREETQYF. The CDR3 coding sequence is TGTGCCAGCAGAGAGCAGGGGAGGGAAGAGACCCAGTACTTC. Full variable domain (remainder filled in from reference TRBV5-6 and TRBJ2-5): DAGVTQSPTHLIKTRGQQVTLRCSPKSGHDTVSWYQQALGQGPQFIFQYYEEEERQRGNFPDRFSGHQFPNYSSELNVNALLLGDSALYLCASREQGREETQYFGPGTRLLVL.

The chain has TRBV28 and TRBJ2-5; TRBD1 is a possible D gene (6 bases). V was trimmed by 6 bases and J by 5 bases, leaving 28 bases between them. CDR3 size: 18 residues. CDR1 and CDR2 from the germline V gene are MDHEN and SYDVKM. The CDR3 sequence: CASRPVPGVGSYRETQYF. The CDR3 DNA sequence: TGTGCCAGCAGACCCGTCCCAGGGGTTGGTAGTTATCGGGAGACCCAGTACTTC.

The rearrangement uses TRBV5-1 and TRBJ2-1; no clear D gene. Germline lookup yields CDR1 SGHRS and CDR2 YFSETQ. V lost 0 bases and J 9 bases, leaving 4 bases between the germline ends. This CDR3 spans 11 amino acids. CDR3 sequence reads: CASSLVSEQFF. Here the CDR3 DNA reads TGCGCCAGCAGCTTGGTTAGTGAGCAGTTCTTC.

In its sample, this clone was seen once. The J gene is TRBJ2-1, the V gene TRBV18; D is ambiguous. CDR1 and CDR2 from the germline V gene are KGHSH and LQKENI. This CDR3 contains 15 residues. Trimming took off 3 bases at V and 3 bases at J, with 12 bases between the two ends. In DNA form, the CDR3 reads TGTGCCAGCTCACCTCTAACGGGTTTCTACAATGAGCAGTTCTTC. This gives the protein CASSPLTGFYNEQFF.

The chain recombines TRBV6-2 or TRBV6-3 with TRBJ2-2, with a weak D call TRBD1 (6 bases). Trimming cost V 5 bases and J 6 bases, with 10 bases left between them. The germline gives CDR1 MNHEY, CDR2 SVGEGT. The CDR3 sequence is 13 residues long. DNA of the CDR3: TGTGCCAGCAGTAAACAGGGTTCCGGGGAGCTGTTTTTT. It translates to CASSKQGSGELFF.

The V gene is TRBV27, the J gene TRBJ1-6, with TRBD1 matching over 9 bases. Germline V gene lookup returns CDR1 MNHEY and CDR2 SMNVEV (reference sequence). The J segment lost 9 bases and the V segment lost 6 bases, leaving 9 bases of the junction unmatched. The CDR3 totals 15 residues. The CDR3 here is CASRRSQGAGSPLHF. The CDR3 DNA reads TGTGCCAGCAGGAGATCACAGGGGGCGGGTTCACCCCTCCACTTT.

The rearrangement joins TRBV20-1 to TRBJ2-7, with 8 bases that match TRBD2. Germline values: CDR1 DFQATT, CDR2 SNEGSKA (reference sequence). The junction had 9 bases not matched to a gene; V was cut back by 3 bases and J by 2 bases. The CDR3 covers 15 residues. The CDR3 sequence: CSASVFRGGAYEQYF. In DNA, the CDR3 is TGCAGTGCTAGTGTTTTCCGGGGGGGCGCCTACGAGCAGTACTTC.

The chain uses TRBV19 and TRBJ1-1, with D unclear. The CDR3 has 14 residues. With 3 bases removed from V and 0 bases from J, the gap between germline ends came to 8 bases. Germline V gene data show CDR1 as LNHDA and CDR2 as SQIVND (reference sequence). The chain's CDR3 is CASSIPPLNTEAFF. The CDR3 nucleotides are TGTGCCAGTAGTATCCCCCCTCTGAACACTGAAGCTTTCTTT.

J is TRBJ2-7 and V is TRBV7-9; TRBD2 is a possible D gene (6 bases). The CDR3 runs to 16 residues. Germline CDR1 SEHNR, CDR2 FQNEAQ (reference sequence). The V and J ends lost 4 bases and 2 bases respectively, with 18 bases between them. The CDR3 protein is CASSSNGELATYEQYF. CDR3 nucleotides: TGTGCCAGCAGCTCAAACGGCGAACTAGCTACCTACGAGCAGTACTTC. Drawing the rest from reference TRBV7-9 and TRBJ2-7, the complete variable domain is DTGVSQNPRHKITKRGQNVTFRCDPISEHNRLYWYRQTLGQGPEFLTYFQNEAQLEKSRLLSDRFSAERPKGSFSTLEIQRTEQGDSAMYLCASSSNGELATYEQYFGPGTRLTVT.

CDR3 nucleotide sequence: TGTGCCTGGAACGGGGCTAGCGGTTACAATGAGCAGTTCTTC. The encoded protein is CAWNGASGYNEQFF. This sequence joins TRBV30 and TRBJ2-1; 7 positions match TRBD2. From germline, CDR1 is GTSNPN and CDR2 SVGIG (reference sequence). J was trimmed by 4 bases and V by 4 bases; bases with no gene match: 7. The CDR3 sequence is 14 residues long.

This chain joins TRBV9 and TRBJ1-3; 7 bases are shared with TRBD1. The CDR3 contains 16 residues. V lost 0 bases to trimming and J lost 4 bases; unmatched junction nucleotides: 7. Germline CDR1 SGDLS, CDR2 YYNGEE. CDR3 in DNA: TGTGCCAGCAGCGTAGAGAGACAGGGAAGGGGAAACACCATATATTTT. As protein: CASSVERQGRGNTIYF.

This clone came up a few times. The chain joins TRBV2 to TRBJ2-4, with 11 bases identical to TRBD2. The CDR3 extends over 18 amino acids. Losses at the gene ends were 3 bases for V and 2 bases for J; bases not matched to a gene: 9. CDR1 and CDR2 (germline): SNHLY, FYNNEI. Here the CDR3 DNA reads TGTGCCAGCAGTGATCCCCTACTAGCGGGAGAGTCCAAAAACATTCAGTACTTC. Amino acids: CASSDPLLAGESKNIQYF.

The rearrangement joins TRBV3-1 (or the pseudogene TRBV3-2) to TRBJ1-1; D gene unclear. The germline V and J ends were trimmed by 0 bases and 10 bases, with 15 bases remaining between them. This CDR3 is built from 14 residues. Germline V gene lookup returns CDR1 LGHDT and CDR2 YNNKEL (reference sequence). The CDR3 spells CASSQEVNVLTAFF. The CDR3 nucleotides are TGTGCCAGCAGCCAAGAGGTTAATGTGCTAACAGCTTTCTTT.

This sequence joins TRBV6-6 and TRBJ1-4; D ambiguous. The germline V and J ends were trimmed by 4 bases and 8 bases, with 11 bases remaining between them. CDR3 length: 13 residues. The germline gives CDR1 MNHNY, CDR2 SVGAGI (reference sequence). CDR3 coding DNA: TGTGCCAGCAGTTGGCCCGAGACAGAAAAACTGTTTTTT. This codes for CASSWPETEKLFF.

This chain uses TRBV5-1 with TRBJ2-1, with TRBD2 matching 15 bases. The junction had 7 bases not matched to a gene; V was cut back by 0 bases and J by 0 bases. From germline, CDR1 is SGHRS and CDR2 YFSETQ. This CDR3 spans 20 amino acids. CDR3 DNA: TGCGCCAGCAGCTTGGACCCGGGACTAGCGGGGGGTGGCTCCTACAATGAGCAGTTCTTC. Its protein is CASSLDPGLAGGGSYNEQFF.

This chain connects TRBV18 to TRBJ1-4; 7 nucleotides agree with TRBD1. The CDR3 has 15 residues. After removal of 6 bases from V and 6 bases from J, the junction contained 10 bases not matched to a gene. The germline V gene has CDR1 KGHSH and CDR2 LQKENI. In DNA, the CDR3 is TGTGCCAGCTCGCCTCCGACAGGGATTGATGAAAAACTGTTTTTT. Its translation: CASSPPTGIDEKLFF.

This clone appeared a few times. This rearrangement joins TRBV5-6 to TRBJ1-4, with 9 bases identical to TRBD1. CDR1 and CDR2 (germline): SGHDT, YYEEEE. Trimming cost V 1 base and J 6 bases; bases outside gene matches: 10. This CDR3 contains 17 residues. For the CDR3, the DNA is TGTGCCAGCAGCTTGTCGGACAGGGGCCACTCATATGAAAAACTGTTTTTT. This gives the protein CASSLSDRGHSYEKLFF.

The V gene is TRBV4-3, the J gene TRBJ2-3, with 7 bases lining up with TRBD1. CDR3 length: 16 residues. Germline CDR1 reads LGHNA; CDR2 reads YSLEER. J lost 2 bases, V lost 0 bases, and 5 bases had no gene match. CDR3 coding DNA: TGCGCCAGCAGCCAAGATCCGCAGGGGGACACAGATACGCAGTATTTT. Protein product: CASSQDPQGDTDTQYF.

CDR3 DNA: TGTGCCAGCAGTTCCCAAGGACTCTCCTACAATGAGCAGTTCTTC. This encodes CASSSQGLSYNEQFF. V gene TRBV5-6 combines with J gene TRBJ2-1; maybe TRBD2 (5 bases). CDR3 length: 15 residues. Germline loops: CDR1 SGHDT, CDR2 YYEEEE. V gave up 5 bases and J gave up 0 bases, with 12 bases separating them. The variable domain in full, with the rest retrieved from reference TRBV5-6 and TRBJ2-1, is DAGVTQSPTHLIKTRGQQVTLRCSPKSGHDTVSWYQQALGQGPQFIFQYYEEEERQRGNFPDRFSGHQFPNYSSELNVNALLLGDSALYLCASSSQGLSYNEQFFGPGTRLTVL.

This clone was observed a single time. DNA for the CDR3: TGCGCCAGCACGACCGGACTAGCGGGGTCGAGGGACTCCTACGAGCAGTACTTC. It encodes CASTTGLAGSRDSYEQYF. The chain couples TRBV5-1 to TRBJ2-7; 12 nucleotides match TRBD2. Germline values: CDR1 SGHRS, CDR2 YFSETQ. The CDR3 extends over 18 amino acids. J gave up 0 bases and V 6 bases, and 13 bases lay outside the gene matches.

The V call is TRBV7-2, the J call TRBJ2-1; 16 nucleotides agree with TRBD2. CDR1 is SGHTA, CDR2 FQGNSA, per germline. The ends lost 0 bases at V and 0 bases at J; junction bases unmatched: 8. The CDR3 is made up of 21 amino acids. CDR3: CASSLAPGLAGGRSSYNEQFF. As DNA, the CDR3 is TGTGCCAGCAGCTTAGCACCGGGACTAGCGGGGGGGAGAAGCTCCTACAATGAGCAGTTCTTC.

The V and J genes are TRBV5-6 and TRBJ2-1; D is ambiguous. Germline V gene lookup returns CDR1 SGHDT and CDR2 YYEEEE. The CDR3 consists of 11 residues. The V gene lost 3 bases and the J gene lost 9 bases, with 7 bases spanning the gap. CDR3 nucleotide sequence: TGTGCCAGCAGCTCTTACTCTGAGCAGTTCTTC. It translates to CASSSYSEQFF.

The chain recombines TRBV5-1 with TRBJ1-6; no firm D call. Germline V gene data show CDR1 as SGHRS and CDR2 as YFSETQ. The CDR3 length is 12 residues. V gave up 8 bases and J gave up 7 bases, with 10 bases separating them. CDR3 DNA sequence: TGCGCCAGGGGAGGCCCCAATTCACCCCTCCACTTT. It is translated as CARGGPNSPLHF.

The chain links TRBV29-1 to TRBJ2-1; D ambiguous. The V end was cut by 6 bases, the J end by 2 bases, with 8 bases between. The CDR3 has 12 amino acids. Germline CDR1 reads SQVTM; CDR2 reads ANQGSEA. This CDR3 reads CSVEITYNEQFF. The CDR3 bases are TGCAGCGTGGAAATTACCTACAATGAGCAGTTCTTC.